These 14 T cell receptor beta chains were all obtained from the same sample, sequenced in a study of shared clonotypes between healthy human individuals. Some clones are missing from TCRdb's copy, which holds only in-frame ones; the method was immunoSEQ multiplex PCR. The table has millions of clones, approximately 95% seen once; the top ten hold 0.1% to 0.15%. Input material: naive CD4+ T cells sorted from blood. Subset described: CD45RA+ positively selected. The receptors were gathered from a man between 18 and 29 years old in good health.

This rearrangement joins TRBV7-5 to TRBJ2-7. TRBV7-5 is a documented pseudogene. The CDR3 is 13 amino acids. The CDR3 DNA reads as TGTGCCAGATATCTGCAAAACTCCTACGAGCAGTACTTC. Translation: CARYLQNSYEQYF.

Comments on this clone: Additional DNA sequences in this sample encode the identical CDR3. The rearrangement joins TRBV7-9 to TRBJ2-3; D not resolved. There are 15 residues in the CDR3. Germline CDR1 SEHNR, CDR2 FQNEAQ (reference sequence). Trimming shortened V by 0 bases and J by 2 bases, and 9 bases separated the two germline ends. The CDR3 DNA reads TGTGCCAGCAGCTTAGCGCTGGGGTCCACAGATACGCAGTATTTT. Its translation is CASSLALGSTDTQYF.

The CDR3 is CASGLLSTGDDYEQYF. CDR3 sequence (DNA): TGTGCTAGTGGTTTGCTATCGACAGGGGACGACTACGAGCAGTACTTC. This chain uses TRBV12-5 with TRBJ2-7; 8 bases match TRBD1. J lost 3 bases, V lost 2 bases, and 9 bases had no gene match. This CDR3 contains 16 residues. Germline V gene lookup returns CDR1 LGHNT and CDR2 FRNRAP.

This clone was seen more than once but under ten times. One junction end disagrees with the germline gene, perhaps due to a read error. The chain recombines TRBV19 with TRBJ2-1, with D perhaps TRBD1 (5 bases). Germline CDR1 is LNHDA and CDR2 is SQIVND (reference sequence). CDR3 length: 14 residues. CDR3 sequence reads: CASSILGAQGHELF. CDR3 nucleotides: TGTGCCAGTAGTATTCTAGGGGCGCAGGGCCATGAGCTCTTC.

CDR3 DNA sequence: TGTGCCACCAGCAGTGGACTAGCGGGAGTTAAAGCCAAAAACATTCAGTACTTC. It is translated as CATSSGLAGVKAKNIQYF. The chain carries TRBV15 and TRBJ2-4; TRBD2 matches at 13 bases. With 3 bases clipped from V and 0 bases from J, the junction kept 5 bases outside the gene matches. The CDR3 spans 18 residues. CDR1 LNHNV and CDR2 YYDKDF come from the germline V gene (reference sequence).

Details on this clone: The same CDR3 can be traced to other DNA sequences in this sample. This chain links TRBV18 with TRBJ1-1; 7 bases are shared with TRBD1. Germline lookup yields CDR1 KGHSH and CDR2 LQKENI. Germline trimming cut 2 bases from V and 3 bases from J; bases unmatched to any gene: 0. There are 13 residues in the CDR3. The CDR3 spells CASSPGTDTEAFF. Here the CDR3 DNA reads TGTGCCAGCTCACCAGGGACAGACACTGAAGCTTTCTTT.

V is TRBV5-1 and J is TRBJ2-7, with D possibly matching TRBD1 (5 bases). The CDR3 spans 14 residues. Germline V gene sequence: CDR1 SGHRS, CDR2 YFSETQ. Trimming removed 4 bases at V and 5 bases at J, with 16 bases between. As DNA, the CDR3 is TGCGCCAGCAGCCCTCCAAAAGAGGACAACGAGCAGTACTTC. The encoded protein is CASSPPKEDNEQYF.

Points on this clone: In the same sample, other DNA sequences code for this CDR3. This chain joins TRBV6-5 and TRBJ2-3; 7 bases agree with TRBD2. Germline lookup yields CDR1 MNHEY and CDR2 SVGAGI. The length of the CDR3 is 14 residues. The V segment lost 4 bases and the J segment 2 bases; nucleotides outside the gene matches: 3. CDR3 residues: CASSLAGTTDTQYF. The CDR3 nucleotides read TGTGCCAGCAGTTTAGCGGGCACCACAGATACGCAGTATTTT.

The V and J genes are TRBV18 and TRBJ2-4, with TRBD2 matching over 7 bases. Germline V lookup: CDR1 KGHSH, CDR2 LQKENI. Trimming removed 3 bases from V and 0 bases from J; junction bases left unmatched: 8. The CDR3 covers 17 residues. CDR3 sequence: CASSPPNGGVAKNIQYF. The DNA for the CDR3 is TGTGCCAGCTCACCTCCCAATGGGGGGGTAGCCAAAAACATTCAGTACTTC.

V gene TRBV5-1 combines with J gene TRBJ2-7; D remains unclear. From germline, CDR1 is SGHRS and CDR2 YFSETQ. Deletions cut 1 base from V and 0 bases from J, with 8 bases between. The CDR3 is 14 residues long. CDR3 sequence: CASSLLVSSYEQYF. The CDR3 DNA reads as TGCGCCAGCAGCTTGTTGGTGTCCTCCTACGAGCAGTACTTC.

This chain joins TRBV6-6 and TRBJ1-3; 8 bases fit TRBD1. Looked up from germline, CDR1 is MNHNY and CDR2 is SVGAGI (reference sequence). The CDR3 is 16 residues long. V shed 6 bases, J shed 0 bases, and the junction held 7 bases outside the gene matches. The CDR3 DNA follows: TGTGCCAGCAGCCTAGACAGGGGCAGCTCTGGAAACACCATATATTTT. It yields the protein CASSLDRGSSGNTIYF.

V and J are TRBV2 and TRBJ1-1; D gene unclear. Germline V gene lookup returns CDR1 SNHLY and CDR2 FYNNEI. Trimming stripped 4 bases from V and 6 bases from J, with 12 bases between. This CDR3 has 13 amino acids. In DNA, the CDR3 is TGTGCCAGCAGTGTCCGGGGTGCCCCTGAAGCTTTCTTT. As protein: CASSVRGAPEAFF.

The chain joins TRBV5-1 to TRBJ2-5, with D possibly TRBD1 on 6 matching bases. Trimming pared 0 bases from V and 1 base from J, leaving 10 bases between. Germline CDR1 SGHRS, CDR2 YFSETQ. This CDR3 is built from 15 residues. CDR3 amino acids: CASSLAQGLQETQYF. CDR3 nucleotides: TGCGCCAGCAGCTTGGCCCAGGGGCTCCAAGAGACCCAGTACTTC.

The rearrangement uses TRBV9 and TRBJ1-2; D is unclear. This CDR3 spans 15 amino acids. The V and J ends lost 4 bases and 2 bases respectively, with 15 bases between them. The germline gives CDR1 SGDLS, CDR2 YYNGEE. CDR3 protein: CASSPTLLTNYGYTF. Here the CDR3 DNA reads TGTGCCAGCAGCCCAACCCTGTTGACCAACTATGGCTACACCTTC.